This T cell receptor (beta chain) was sequenced for a study of blood T cell repertoires in COVID-19. Study at large: The United States, Italy and Spain supplied acute and convalescent COVID-19 samples. From T cells, B-cell-depleted T cells, or PBMCs came the material, which was cDNA or gDNA.

This table comes from immunoSEQ multiplex PCR, and its TCRdb copy is limited to in-frame clones, with some not included. The sample has approximately 400,000 clones, more than 75% seen once. Participants came from under 30 US areas, aged roughly 18 to 95 years. Before being deemed recovered, Cohort 3 donors had two negative PCRs, clearance, or symptom resolution. The CDR3 has 15 residues. CDR1 SEHNR and CDR2 FQNEAQ come from the germline V gene (reference sequence). V gave up 3 bases and J gave up 2 bases, with 13 bases separating them. This TCR was sampled from a man aged 25-45 years who had recovered from COVID-19. This chain joins TRBV7-9 and TRBJ2-5; a possible D gene is TRBD1 (5 bases). The sample was PBMCs or T cells enriched from blood (not recorded which). CDR3 DNA sequence: TGTGCCAGCAGCTTCCAGGGATCGGCGCAAGAGACCCAGTACTTC. Amino acids: CASSFQGSAQETQYF.